The entry that follows covers one T cell receptor beta chain sequence. Its target is not known. Germline V lookup: CDR1 DFQATT, CDR2 SNEGSKA (reference sequence). This CDR3 is built from 16 residues. A CD45RO-CCR7+CD27+CD95- phenotype identified naive CD8+ T cells. The data stem from a study of CXCR3-negative and CXCR3-positive naive CD8 T cells. Libraries were UMI-labeled 5' RACE TRB cDNA. TCRdb reanalyzed the 5' RACE reads and collapses them to one entry per CDR3 protein, without DNA. The sample holds nearly 90,000 distinct CDR3 sequences. Study outcomes and limitations: Naive cells used TRBV-TRBJ genes in much the same way whether CXCR3-negative or CXCR3-positive; memory cells did not. CXCR3-expressing naive cells carried TRB CDR3s more hydrophobic than those of CXCR3-negative naive cells. For the naive subsets, surface CD5 was similar, and TCR strength was inferred from TRB CDR3 properties. Expression of CXCR3 was partially reduced after cryopreservation, and fresh PBMCs were used in most assays.

The TCR was taken from a human donor in good health. Some clones in this sample may be carry-over from other donors' samples. This chain uses TRBV20-1 with TRBJ2-3; TCRdb lists TRBD2, though no DNA is available to test this call. Source material: naive CXCR3+ CD8+ T cells from blood. Subset denoted: CD45RO-CCR7+CD27+CD95- naive CD8+ T cells expressing CXCR3 (TNR3+). The CDR3 reads CSASGLAETSTDTQYF.